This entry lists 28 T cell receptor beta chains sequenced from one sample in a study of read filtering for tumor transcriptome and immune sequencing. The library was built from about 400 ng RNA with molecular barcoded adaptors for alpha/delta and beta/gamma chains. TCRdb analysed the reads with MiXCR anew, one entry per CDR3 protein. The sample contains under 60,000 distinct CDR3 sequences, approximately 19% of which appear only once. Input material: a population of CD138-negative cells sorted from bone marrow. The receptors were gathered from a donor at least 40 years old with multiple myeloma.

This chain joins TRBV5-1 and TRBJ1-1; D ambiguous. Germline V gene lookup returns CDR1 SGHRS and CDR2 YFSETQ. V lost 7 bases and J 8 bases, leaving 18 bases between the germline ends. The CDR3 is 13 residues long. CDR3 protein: CASQTTTGGEAFF. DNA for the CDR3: TGCGCCAGCCAAACGACGACCGGAGGGGAAGCTTTCTTT. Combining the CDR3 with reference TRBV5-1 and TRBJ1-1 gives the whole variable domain KAGVTQTPRYLIKTRGQQVTLSCSPISGHRSVSWYQQTPGQGLQFLFEYFSETQRNKGNFPGRFSGRQFSNSRSEMNVSTLELGDSALYLCASQTTTGGEAFFGQGTRLTVV.

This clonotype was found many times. CDR3 amino acids: CATLKATEAFF. CDR3 in DNA: TGTGCCACCCTCAAGGCCACTGAAGCTTTCTTT. The chain is built from TRBV2 and TRBJ1-1; D is ambiguous. CDR1 is SNHLY and CDR2 is FYNNEI in the germline V gene. V was trimmed by 10 bases and J by 4 bases, leaving 10 bases between them. The CDR3 loop spans 11 amino acids.

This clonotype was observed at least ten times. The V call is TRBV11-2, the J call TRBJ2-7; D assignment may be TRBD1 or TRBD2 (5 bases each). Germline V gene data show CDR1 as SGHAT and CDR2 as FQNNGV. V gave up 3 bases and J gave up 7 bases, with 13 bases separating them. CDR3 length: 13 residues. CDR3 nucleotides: TGTGCCAGCAGCTTGAGGGGTCCCGGAGAGCAGTACTTC. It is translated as CASSLRGPGEQYF.

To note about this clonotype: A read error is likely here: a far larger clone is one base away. The CDR3 spells CASSFAEDETQYF. CDR3 bases: TGTGCCAGCAGTTTCGCGGAGGACGAGACCCAGTACTTC. The rearrangement uses TRBV6-5 and TRBJ2-5; D perhaps matches TRBD2 (5 bases). V shed 4 bases and J shed 5 bases, with 11 bases lying between them. From germline, CDR1 is MNHEY and CDR2 SVGAGI. The CDR3 runs to 13 residues.

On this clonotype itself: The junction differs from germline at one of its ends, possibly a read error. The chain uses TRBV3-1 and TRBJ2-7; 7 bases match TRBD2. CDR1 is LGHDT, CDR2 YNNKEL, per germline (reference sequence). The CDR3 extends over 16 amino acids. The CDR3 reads CASGQDSGTTSYEQYF. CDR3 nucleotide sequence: TGTGCCAGCGGCCAAGATTCCGGGACTACCTCCTACGAGCAGTACTTC.

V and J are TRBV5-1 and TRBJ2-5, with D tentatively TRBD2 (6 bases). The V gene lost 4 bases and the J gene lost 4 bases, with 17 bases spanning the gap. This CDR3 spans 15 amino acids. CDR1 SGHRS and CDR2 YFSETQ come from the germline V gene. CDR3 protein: CASSPTSEAAETQYF. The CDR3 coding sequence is TGCGCCAGCAGCCCGACTAGTGAGGCTGCAGAGACCCAGTACTTC. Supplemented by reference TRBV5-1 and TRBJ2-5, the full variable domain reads KAGVTQTPRYLIKTRGQQVTLSCSPISGHRSVSWYQQTPGQGLQFLFEYFSETQRNKGNFPGRFSGRQFSNSRSEMNVSTLELGDSALYLCASSPTSEAAETQYFGPGTRLLVL.

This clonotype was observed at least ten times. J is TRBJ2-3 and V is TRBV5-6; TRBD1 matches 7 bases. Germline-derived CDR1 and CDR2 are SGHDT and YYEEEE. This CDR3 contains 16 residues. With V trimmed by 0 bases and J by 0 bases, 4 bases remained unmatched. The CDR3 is CASSLDRGWSTDTQYF. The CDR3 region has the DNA TGTGCCAGCAGCTTGGACAGGGGTTGGAGCACAGATACGCAGTATTTT.

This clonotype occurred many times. The CDR3 protein is CSVGKGGLTEAFF. CDR3 bases: TGCAGCGTTGGTAAGGGAGGGTTGACTGAAGCTTTCTTT. This rearrangement joins TRBV29-1 to TRBJ1-1; D uncertain. In germline, CDR1 is SQVTM, CDR2 ANQGSEA. The CDR3 sequence is 13 residues long. The germline V and J ends were trimmed by 4 bases and 5 bases, with 14 bases remaining between them.

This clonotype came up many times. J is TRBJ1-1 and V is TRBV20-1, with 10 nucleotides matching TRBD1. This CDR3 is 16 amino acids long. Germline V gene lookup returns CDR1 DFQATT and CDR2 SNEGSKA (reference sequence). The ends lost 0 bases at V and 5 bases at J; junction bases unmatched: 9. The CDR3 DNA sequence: TGCAGTGCTAGAGATCCGGTCGGACAGGGGGGTACTGAAGCTTTCTTT. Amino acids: CSARDPVGQGGTEAFF.

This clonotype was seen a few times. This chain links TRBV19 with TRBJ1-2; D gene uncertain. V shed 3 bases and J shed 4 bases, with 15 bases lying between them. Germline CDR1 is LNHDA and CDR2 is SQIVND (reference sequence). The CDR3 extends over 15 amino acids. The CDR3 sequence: CASSMGLDRGYGYTF. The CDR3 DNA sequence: TGTGCCAGTAGTATGGGTCTCGACCGGGGCTATGGCTACACCTTC.

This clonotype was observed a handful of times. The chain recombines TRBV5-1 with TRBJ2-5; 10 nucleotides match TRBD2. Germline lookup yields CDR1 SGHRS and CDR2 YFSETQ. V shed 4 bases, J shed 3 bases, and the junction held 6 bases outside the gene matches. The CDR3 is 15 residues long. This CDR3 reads CASSRAGGPEETQYF. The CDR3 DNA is TGCGCCAGCAGCCGAGCGGGAGGGCCTGAAGAGACCCAGTACTTC.

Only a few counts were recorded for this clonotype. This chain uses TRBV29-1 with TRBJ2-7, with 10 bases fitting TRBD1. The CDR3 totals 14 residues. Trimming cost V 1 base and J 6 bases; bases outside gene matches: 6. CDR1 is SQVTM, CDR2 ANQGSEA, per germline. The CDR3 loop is CSVEAQDRGSEQYF. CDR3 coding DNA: TGCAGCGTTGAAGCGCAGGACAGGGGGAGCGAGCAGTACTTC.

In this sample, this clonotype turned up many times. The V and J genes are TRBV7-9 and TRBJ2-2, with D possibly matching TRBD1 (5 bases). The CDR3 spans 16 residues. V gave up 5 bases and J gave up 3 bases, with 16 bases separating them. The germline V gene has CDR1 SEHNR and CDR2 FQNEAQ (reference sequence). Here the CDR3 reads CASSRLRTGYTGELFF. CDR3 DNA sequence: TGTGCCAGCAGCCGATTAAGAACAGGATACACCGGGGAGCTGTTTTTT.

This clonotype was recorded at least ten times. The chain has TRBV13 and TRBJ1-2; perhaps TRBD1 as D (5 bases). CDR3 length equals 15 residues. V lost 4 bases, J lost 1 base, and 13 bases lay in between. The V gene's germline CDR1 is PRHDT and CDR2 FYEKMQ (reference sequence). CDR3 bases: TGTGCCAGCAGCTCCAGCAGGGTTCTTAACTATGGCTACACCTTC. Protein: CASSSSRVLNYGYTF.

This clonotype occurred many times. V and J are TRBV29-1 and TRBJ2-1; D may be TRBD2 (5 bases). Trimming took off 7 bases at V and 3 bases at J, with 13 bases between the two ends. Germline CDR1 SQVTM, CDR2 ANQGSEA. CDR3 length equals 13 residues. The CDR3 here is CSALERDYNEQFF. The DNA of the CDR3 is TGCAGCGCATTAGAACGGGACTACAATGAGCAGTTCTTC.

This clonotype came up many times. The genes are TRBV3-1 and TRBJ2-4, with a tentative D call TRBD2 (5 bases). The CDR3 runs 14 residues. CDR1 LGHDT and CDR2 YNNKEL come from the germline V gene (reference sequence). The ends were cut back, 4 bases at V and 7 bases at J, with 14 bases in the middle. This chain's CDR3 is CASSPDGVLNIQYF. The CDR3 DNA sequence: TGTGCCAGCAGCCCAGACGGGGTATTGAACATTCAGTACTTC.

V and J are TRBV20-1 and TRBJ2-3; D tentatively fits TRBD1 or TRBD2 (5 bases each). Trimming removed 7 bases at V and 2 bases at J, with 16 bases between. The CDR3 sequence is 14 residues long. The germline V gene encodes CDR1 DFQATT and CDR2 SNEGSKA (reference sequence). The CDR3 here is CSVEGRESTDTQYF. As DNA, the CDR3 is TGCAGTGTAGAGGGGCGCGAGTCCACAGATACGCAGTATTTT.

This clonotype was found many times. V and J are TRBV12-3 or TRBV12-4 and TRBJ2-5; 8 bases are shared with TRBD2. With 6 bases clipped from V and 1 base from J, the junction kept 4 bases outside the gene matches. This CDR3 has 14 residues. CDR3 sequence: CASRMGLGQETQYF. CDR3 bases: TGTGCCAGCAGGATGGGACTAGGCCAAGAGACCCAGTACTTC.

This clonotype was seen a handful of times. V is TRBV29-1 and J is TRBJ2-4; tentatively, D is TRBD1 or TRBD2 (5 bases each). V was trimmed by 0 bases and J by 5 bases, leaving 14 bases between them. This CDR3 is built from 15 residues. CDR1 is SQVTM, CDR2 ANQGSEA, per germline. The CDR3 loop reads CSVEEGRAAENIQYF. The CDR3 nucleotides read TGCAGCGTTGAAGAGGGACGGGCGGCCGAAAACATTCAGTACTTC.

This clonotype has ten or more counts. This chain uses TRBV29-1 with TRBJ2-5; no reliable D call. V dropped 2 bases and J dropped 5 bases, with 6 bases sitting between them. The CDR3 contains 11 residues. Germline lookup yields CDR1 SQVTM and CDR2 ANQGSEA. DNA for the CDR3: TGCAGCGTTGAAACGACGGAGACCCAGTACTTC. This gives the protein CSVETTETQYF.

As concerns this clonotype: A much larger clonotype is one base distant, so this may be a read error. CDR3 amino acids: CASRLASGTGFTGELFF. The CDR3 region has the DNA TGTGCCAGCAGGCTCGCCTCCGGGACAGGATTTACCGGGGAGCTGTTTTTT. The J gene is TRBJ2-2, the V gene TRBV6-1; 8 nucleotides line up with TRBD1. Germline values: CDR1 MNHNS, CDR2 SASEGT. V shed 6 bases, J shed 5 bases, and the junction held 14 bases outside the gene matches. This CDR3 is 17 amino acids long.

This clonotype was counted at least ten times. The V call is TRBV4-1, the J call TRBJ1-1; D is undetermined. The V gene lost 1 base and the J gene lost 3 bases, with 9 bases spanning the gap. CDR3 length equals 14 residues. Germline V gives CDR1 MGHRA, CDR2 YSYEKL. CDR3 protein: CASSQGGIDTEAFF. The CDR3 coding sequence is TGCGCCAGCAGCCAAGGGGGAATAGACACTGAAGCTTTCTTT.

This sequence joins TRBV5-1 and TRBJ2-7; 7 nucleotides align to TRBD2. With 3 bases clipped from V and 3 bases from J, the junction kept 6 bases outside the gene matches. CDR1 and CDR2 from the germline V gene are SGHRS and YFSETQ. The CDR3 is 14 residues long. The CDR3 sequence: CASSSGGVYYEQYF. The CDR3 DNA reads TGCGCCAGCAGCTCGGGGGGAGTATACTACGAGCAGTACTTC.

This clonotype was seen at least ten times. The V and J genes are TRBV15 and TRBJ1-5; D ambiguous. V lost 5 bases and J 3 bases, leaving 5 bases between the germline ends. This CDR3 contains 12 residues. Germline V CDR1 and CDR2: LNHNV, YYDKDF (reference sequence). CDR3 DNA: TGTGCCACCAGCCCGCTCAATCAGCCCCAGCATTTT. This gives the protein CATSPLNQPQHF.

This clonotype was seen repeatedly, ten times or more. The CDR3 reads CATSDLSWGPEGSGELFF. The CDR3, as DNA: TGTGCCACCAGTGACCTCAGTTGGGGGCCTGAAGGATCCGGGGAGCTGTTTTTT. This chain joins TRBV24-1 and TRBJ2-2, with D maybe TRBD1 (6 bases). Between the trimmed V and J ends, which lost 4 bases and 6 bases, there was a span of 23 bases. Germline lookup yields CDR1 KGHDR and CDR2 SFDVKD. There are 18 residues in the CDR3.

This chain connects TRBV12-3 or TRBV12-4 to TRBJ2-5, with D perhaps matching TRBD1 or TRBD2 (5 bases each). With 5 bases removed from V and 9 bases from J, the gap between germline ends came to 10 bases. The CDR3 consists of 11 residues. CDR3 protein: CASSARGAQYF. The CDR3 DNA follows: TGTGCCAGCAGTGCTCGAGGGGCCCAGTACTTC.

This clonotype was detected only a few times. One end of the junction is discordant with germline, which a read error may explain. CDR3 protein: CATAKRGPGSGANVPTF. In DNA form, the CDR3 reads TGTGCCACCGCTAAGAGGGGTCCCGGGTCTGGGGCCAACGTCCCGACTTTC. V usage is TRBV28 and J usage is TRBJ2-6; D assignment may be TRBD1 or TRBD2 (5 bases each). The CDR3 contains 17 residues. Looked up from germline, CDR1 is MDHEN and CDR2 is SYDVKM.

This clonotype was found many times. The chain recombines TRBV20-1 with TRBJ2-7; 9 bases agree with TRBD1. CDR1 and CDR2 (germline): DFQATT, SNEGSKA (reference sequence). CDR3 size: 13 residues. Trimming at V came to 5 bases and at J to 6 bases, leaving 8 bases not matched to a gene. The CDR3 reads CSAPRDRALEQYF. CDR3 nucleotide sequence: TGCAGTGCTCCTCGGGACAGGGCGCTCGAGCAGTACTTC.